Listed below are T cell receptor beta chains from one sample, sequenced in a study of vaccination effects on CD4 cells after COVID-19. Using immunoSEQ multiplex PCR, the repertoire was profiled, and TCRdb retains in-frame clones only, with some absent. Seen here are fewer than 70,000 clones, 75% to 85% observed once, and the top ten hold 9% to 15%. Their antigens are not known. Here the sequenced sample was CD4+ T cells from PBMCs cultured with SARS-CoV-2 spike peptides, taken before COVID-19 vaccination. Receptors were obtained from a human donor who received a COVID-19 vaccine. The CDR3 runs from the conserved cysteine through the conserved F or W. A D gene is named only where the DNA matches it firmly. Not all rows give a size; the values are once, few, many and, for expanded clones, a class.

cdr3_nt: TGTGCCAGCAGCAAACGACGTCTAGCGGGCGAGGCAGATACGCAGTATTTT; cdr3_aa: CASSKRRLAGEADTQYF; v_call: TRBV21-1; clone_size: once; j_call: TRBJ2-3; d_call: NA
cdr3_nt: TGTGCCAGCAGTGAAGCTTCCCTCGGGGAGCTGTTTTTT; cdr3_aa: CASSEASLGELFF; v_call: TRBV6-1; clone_size: NA; j_call: TRBJ2-2; d_call: NA
cdr3_nt: TGTGCCAGTAGTAATTTATACGCGGACGGAGGGTATCAGCCCCAGCATTTT; cdr3_aa: CASSNLYADGGYQPQHF; v_call: TRBV19; clone_size: NA; j_call: TRBJ1-5; d_call: NA
cdr3_nt: TGTGCCAGCAGCTTAATTAGCGGGGGCTCCAGAACCTACAATGAGCAGTTCTTC; cdr3_aa: CASSLISGGSRTYNEQFF; v_call: TRBV7-3; clone_size: NA; j_call: TRBJ2-1; d_call: TRBD2
cdr3_nt: TGTGCCAGCAGCGATGGGACTAGCGGGGGAATCCAAGAGACCCAGTACTTC; cdr3_aa: CASSDGTSGGIQETQYF; v_call: TRBV9; clone_size: NA; j_call: TRBJ2-5; d_call: TRBD2
cdr3_nt: TGTGCCAGCAGCCAAGGGGGCGGGGGCAATCAGCCCCAGCATTTT; cdr3_aa: CASSQGGGGNQPQHF; v_call: TRBV6-2/TRBV6-3; clone_size: NA; j_call: TRBJ1-5; d_call: TRBD1
cdr3_nt: TGTGCCAGCAGCAAAAGCGGGGGAGTAGGGGAGACCCAGTACTTC; cdr3_aa: CASSKSGGVGETQYF; v_call: TRBV11-3; clone_size: NA; j_call: TRBJ2-5; d_call: TRBD2
cdr3_nt: TGCGCCAGCAGCTTGGCACAGGGGGTAGAGCGGCTATATTTT; cdr3_aa: CASSLAQGVERLYF; v_call: TRBV5-1; clone_size: NA; j_call: TRBJ1-3; d_call: TRBD1
cdr3_nt: TGTGCCAGCAGTTACGAGTTGGGGAACTATGGCTACACCTTC; cdr3_aa: CASSYELGNYGYTF; v_call: TRBV6-2/TRBV6-3; clone_size: NA; j_call: TRBJ1-2; d_call: NA
cdr3_nt: TGTGCTAGTGGTTTGGTGGGCGGGGGCTGGGGGATGAACACTGAAGCTTTCTTT; cdr3_aa: CASGLVGGGWGMNTEAFF; v_call: TRBV12-5; clone_size: NA; j_call: TRBJ1-1; d_call: NA
cdr3_nt: TGTGCCAGCAGCCAGGACAGCACAGATACGCAGTATTTT; cdr3_aa: CASSQDSTDTQYF; v_call: TRBV14; clone_size: NA; j_call: TRBJ2-3; d_call: NA
cdr3_nt: TGTGCCAGCAGTTACAGGCAGGGAGTCTATGGCTACACCTTC; cdr3_aa: CASSYRQGVYGYTF; v_call: TRBV6-2/TRBV6-3; clone_size: few; j_call: TRBJ1-2; d_call: NA
cdr3_nt: TGTGCCAGCAGTCTCAGGAGTGCCGGGGAGCTGTTTTTT; cdr3_aa: CASSLRSAGELFF; v_call: TRBV7-3; clone_size: few; j_call: TRBJ2-2; d_call: NA
cdr3_nt: TGTGCCAGCTCGGTAAACCGGGACAGCAACTATGGCTACACCTTC; cdr3_aa: CASSVNRDSNYGYTF; v_call: TRBV18; clone_size: NA; j_call: TRBJ1-2; d_call: TRBD1
cdr3_nt: TGTGCCAGCAGCGCCCGGACCGGACCCGGGGAGCTGTTTTTT; cdr3_aa: CASSARTGPGELFF; v_call: TRBV9; clone_size: NA; j_call: TRBJ2-2; d_call: NA
cdr3_nt: TGCGCCAGCAGCGAAGTTCCCTGGGGCGGGGGGGCCAATGAGCAGTTCTTC; cdr3_aa: CASSEVPWGGGANEQFF; v_call: TRBV5-1; clone_size: NA; j_call: TRBJ2-1; d_call: TRBD2
cdr3_nt: TGTGCCAGCAGCTTTCAGCTAGGAGGCACTGAAGCTTTCTTT; cdr3_aa: CASSFQLGGTEAFF; v_call: TRBV7-2; clone_size: once; j_call: TRBJ1-1; d_call: NA
cdr3_nt: TGTGCCAGCAGTGCCCGGACAGGGGCGAGGGGCAATGAGCAGTTCTTC; cdr3_aa: CASSARTGARGNEQFF; v_call: TRBV2; clone_size: NA; j_call: TRBJ2-1; d_call: TRBD1
cdr3_nt: TGTGCCAGCAGTGGGTCAAGGGCGCCTGAAGCTTTCTTT; cdr3_aa: CASSGSRAPEAFF; v_call: TRBV2; clone_size: NA; j_call: TRBJ1-1; d_call: NA
cdr3_nt: TGTGCCAGCAGCTTACTGGGGCGCAGGAACACTGAAGCTTTCTTT; cdr3_aa: CASSLLGRRNTEAFF; v_call: TRBV7-2; clone_size: NA; j_call: TRBJ1-1; d_call: NA
cdr3_nt: TGTGCCAGCAGCTTCTTTGGGTTAGAAACAGATACGCAGTATTTT; cdr3_aa: CASSFFGLETDTQYF; v_call: TRBV7-2; clone_size: NA; j_call: TRBJ2-3; d_call: NA
cdr3_nt: TGCGCCAGCAGCCCCACCGGGACAGTCTATGGCTACACCTTC; cdr3_aa: CASSPTGTVYGYTF; v_call: TRBV4-3; clone_size: NA; j_call: TRBJ1-2; d_call: TRBD1
cdr3_nt: TGTGCCAGCTCCCCCCGGGGCACAGATACGCAGTATTTT; cdr3_aa: CASSPRGTDTQYF; v_call: TRBV18; clone_size: NA; j_call: TRBJ2-3; d_call: NA
cdr3_nt: TGTGCCACCAGAAGTCCGGGACAGGGGAACACTGAAGCTTTCTTT; cdr3_aa: CATRSPGQGNTEAFF; v_call: TRBV15; clone_size: NA; j_call: TRBJ1-1; d_call: TRBD1
cdr3_nt: TGTGCCAGCAGCTTACTGGGCAGATTGAACACTGAAGCTTTCTTT; cdr3_aa: CASSLLGRLNTEAFF; v_call: TRBV7-9; clone_size: NA; j_call: TRBJ1-1; d_call: NA
cdr3_nt: TGCAGTGCTAGTAATAGCGGGGGATCCAATGAGCAGTTCTTC; cdr3_aa: CSASNSGGSNEQFF; v_call: TRBV20-1; clone_size: NA; j_call: TRBJ2-1; d_call: TRBD2
cdr3_nt: TGTGCCAGCAGCCAAACCACAGATACGCAGTATTTT; cdr3_aa: CASSQTTDTQYF; v_call: TRBV3-1/TRBV3-2; clone_size: NA; j_call: TRBJ2-3; d_call: NA
cdr3_nt: TGTGCCACCAGTGATAAGGGGGATTTCAGGGGTAATATCGACACCGGGGAGCTGTTTTTT; cdr3_aa: CATSDKGDFRGNIDTGELFF; v_call: TRBV24-1; clone_size: once; j_call: TRBJ2-2; d_call: NA
cdr3_nt: TGTGCCAGCAGCGGACAGGGACTCGCCACTGAAGCTTTCTTT; cdr3_aa: CASSGQGLATEAFF; v_call: TRBV2; clone_size: NA; j_call: TRBJ1-1; d_call: TRBD1
cdr3_nt: TGTGCCAGCAGGAGACAGGGCTATGGCTACACCTTC; cdr3_aa: CASRRQGYGYTF; v_call: TRBV12-3/TRBV12-4; clone_size: few; j_call: TRBJ1-2; d_call: TRBD1
cdr3_nt: TGTGCCAGTCGTCAGGGGGGGGCTAATGAAAAACTGTTTTTT; cdr3_aa: CASRQGGANEKLFF; v_call: TRBV28; clone_size: once; j_call: TRBJ1-4; d_call: TRBD1
cdr3_nt: TGTGCCAGCAGCTCGGGAGAGGGCGGCACAGATACGCAGTATTTT; cdr3_aa: CASSSGEGGTDTQYF; v_call: TRBV11-1; clone_size: NA; j_call: TRBJ2-3; d_call: NA
cdr3_nt: TGTGCCAGCAGCCTACTTTCCTCTGACAGGGCGAGCACTGAAGCTTTCTTT; cdr3_aa: CASSLLSSDRASTEAFF; v_call: TRBV7-3; clone_size: few; j_call: TRBJ1-1; d_call: TRBD1
cdr3_nt: TGTGCCACCAGCAGCTCAGTAACGGGACTTCGGACCGGGGAGCTGTTTTTT; cdr3_aa: CATSSSVTGLRTGELFF; v_call: TRBV15; clone_size: NA; j_call: TRBJ2-2; d_call: NA
cdr3_nt: TGTGCCAGCAGCTCGGGACAGGAGATCGGAAACACCATATATTTT; cdr3_aa: CASSSGQEIGNTIYF; v_call: TRBV5-5; clone_size: NA; j_call: TRBJ1-3; d_call: TRBD1
cdr3_nt: TGTGCCAGCAGCTTAAAAGGGGTTACTGAAGCTTTCTTT; cdr3_aa: CASSLKGVTEAFF; v_call: TRBV7-2; clone_size: NA; j_call: TRBJ1-1; d_call: NA
cdr3_nt: TGTGCCAGCAGCTTAGGACGGACAGACTACAATGAGCAGTTCTTC; cdr3_aa: CASSLGRTDYNEQFF; v_call: TRBV7-6; clone_size: NA; j_call: TRBJ2-1; d_call: NA
cdr3_nt: TGTGCCAGCTCATCTAGCACAGATACGCAGTATTTT; cdr3_aa: CASSSSTDTQYF; v_call: TRBV18; clone_size: once; j_call: TRBJ2-3; d_call: NA
cdr3_nt: TGTGCCTGGCCTCTCGGGGTGTCGGCTGAAGCTTTCTTT; cdr3_aa: CAWPLGVSAEAFF; v_call: TRBV30; clone_size: NA; j_call: TRBJ1-1; d_call: NA
cdr3_nt: TGTGCCAGCAGCTCTCTAGCGGGGGCCCGAAGTAACACAGATACGCAGTATTTT; cdr3_aa: CASSSLAGARSNTDTQYF; v_call: TRBV5-6; clone_size: NA; j_call: TRBJ2-3; d_call: TRBD2
cdr3_nt: TGTGCCAGTAGTCCATTAGGACAGGGGGCGCCTGGGGCCAACGTCCTGACTTTC; cdr3_aa: CASSPLGQGAPGANVLTF; v_call: TRBV19; clone_size: NA; j_call: TRBJ2-6; d_call: TRBD1
cdr3_nt: TGTGCTAGTGGTCACGACAGGAACACTGAAGCTTTCTTT; cdr3_aa: CASGHDRNTEAFF; v_call: TRBV12-5; clone_size: once; j_call: TRBJ1-1; d_call: NA
cdr3_nt: TGCGCCAGCAGGGACAGGGGGCCCTTTGGCTACACCTTC; cdr3_aa: CASRDRGPFGYTF; v_call: TRBV5-1; clone_size: NA; j_call: TRBJ1-2; d_call: TRBD1
cdr3_nt: TGTGCCAGCAGTGAGGTGCACACTATCAACACCATATATTTT; cdr3_aa: CASSEVHTINTIYF; v_call: TRBV2; clone_size: NA; j_call: TRBJ1-3; d_call: NA
cdr3_nt: TGTGCCAGCTCACCATCCCGGGATGAGCAGTTCTTC; cdr3_aa: CASSPSRDEQFF; v_call: TRBV18; clone_size: NA; j_call: TRBJ2-1; d_call: NA
cdr3_nt: TGTGCCAGCAGTGAATTGAACCCTGGGGCCAATCAGCCCCAGCATTTT; cdr3_aa: CASSELNPGANQPQHF; v_call: TRBV6-1; clone_size: NA; j_call: TRBJ1-5; d_call: NA
cdr3_nt: TGTGCCAGCTGGGCGGATAGCAATCAGCCCCAGCATTTT; cdr3_aa: CASWADSNQPQHF; v_call: TRBV6-5; clone_size: NA; j_call: TRBJ1-5; d_call: NA
cdr3_nt: TGTGCCACCCGACAGGGGGCCGGCAATCAGCCCCAGCATTTT; cdr3_aa: CATRQGAGNQPQHF; v_call: TRBV28; clone_size: NA; j_call: TRBJ1-5; d_call: TRBD1
cdr3_nt: TGCGCCAGCAGTGTTGAGCCCCACTATGGCTACACCTTC; cdr3_aa: CASSVEPHYGYTF; v_call: TRBV10-1; clone_size: NA; j_call: TRBJ1-2; d_call: NA
cdr3_nt: TGTGCCAGTAGTATAGAAGGCGGGAACACCAAAAACATTCAGTACTTC; cdr3_aa: CASSIEGGNTKNIQYF; v_call: TRBV19; clone_size: NA; j_call: TRBJ2-4; d_call: NA
cdr3_nt: TGTGCCAGCAGCGTGGGGACCGGGGAGCTGTTTTTT; cdr3_aa: CASSVGTGELFF; v_call: TRBV12-3/TRBV12-4; clone_size: NA; j_call: TRBJ2-2; d_call: NA
cdr3_nt: TGTGCCAGCAGTCGCGCAGGGGGCGCGGTAGATACGCAGTATTTT; cdr3_aa: CASSRAGGAVDTQYF; v_call: TRBV28; clone_size: NA; j_call: TRBJ2-3; d_call: TRBD1